Measured by frequency, the clone carrying this T cell receptor (beta chain) is medium-sized (0.01 to 0.1%). TCR beta was sequenced from UMI-tagged 5' RACE libraries. TCRdb re-called the 5' RACE reads, yielding one record per CDR3 amino acid sequence without DNA. This sample's table has some 7,000 distinct CDR3 sequences. The germline V gene has CDR1 SGHVS and CDR2 FNYEAQ. The CDR3 sequence is 15 residues long. TPEX cells were early memory CD8+ T cells (CCR7+ PD-1+ TIGIT+) that had exhausted-like traits. Enrichment for total CD8+ T cells was performed by negative magnetic separation. The source of the sample is a study of human CD8 memory T cell subsets.

The sequence came from a human donor in good health. Sequenced input: CD8+ T cells from PBMCs. This chain links TRBV7-6 with TRBJ1-2; there is no DNA to check the TCRdb D call of TRBD1. CDR3 in amino acids: CASSYGEGAVFGYTF.